This TCR beta chain was recovered during a study of cytomegalovirus exposure and HLA in healthy donors. As for the study in general: In a later analysis, it was reported that the approximately 120 validation repertoires had been produced on the same platform as the 666 repertoires belonging to the first cohort.

Study-wide results and caveats: Per published reports, the classifier diagnosed cytomegalovirus status with high specificity and sensitivity. That first-cohort TCR clusters tended to co-occur in the 120 or so validation repertoires was found in a later analysis.

Sequenced by immunoSEQ multiplex PCR; TCRdb stores in-frame clones only, minus some. The sample includes about 130,000 clones, approximately 94% of them seen just once. CDR1 is MNHNS and CDR2 is SASEGT in the germline V gene. V was trimmed by 5 bases and J by 2 bases, leaving 11 bases between them. CDR3 size: 14 residues. Note on this clone: No antigen is known for it.

Specimen: PBMCs. The clonotype comes from a woman between 18 and 29 years old in good health and CMV-seronegative. V usage is TRBV6-1 and J usage is TRBJ2-3, with a possible D match to TRBD2 (6 bases). CDR3 DNA: TGTGCCAGCAGTTCCGGGAGAACCACAGATACGCAGTATTTT. Amino acids: CASSSGRTTDTQYF.